Each of the 22 T cell receptor beta chains below was sequenced from the same sample in a study of blood T cell repertoires in COVID-19. Method: immunoSEQ multiplex PCR; TCRdb's copy keeps in-frame clones and lacks some. The data show 250,000 to 350,000 clones, with 75% to 90% seen just once and approximately 0.84% held by the top ten. What was sequenced was peripheral blood. Receptors were obtained from a man aged 25-45 years with acute or convalescent COVID-19.

Worth noting for this clone: One end of the junction is discordant with germline, which a read error may explain. The chain carries TRBV28 and TRBJ2-2, with a weak D call TRBD1 (5 bases). Looked up from germline, CDR1 is MDHEN and CDR2 is SYDVKM. This CDR3 spans 14 amino acids. In DNA form, the CDR3 reads TGTGCCGGCAGGCTGGCAGGGATAGCCGGGGAGCTGTTTTTT. This translates into CAGRLAGIAGELFF.

V and J are TRBV9 and TRBJ2-1; TRBD2 aligns across 8 bases. The CDR3 has 14 amino acids. CDR1 is SGDLS, CDR2 YYNGEE, per germline. V shed 3 bases and J 5 bases; nucleotides not matched to a gene: 4. DNA of the CDR3: TGTGCCAGCAGCGCGGGAGGGCCCCACAATGAGCAGTTCTTC. Protein product: CASSAGGPHNEQFF. Complete variable domain (other parts from reference TRBV9 and TRBJ2-1): DSGVTQTPKHLITATGQRVTLRCSPRSGDLSVYWYQQSLDQGLQFLIQYYNGEERAKGNILERFSAQQFPDLHSELNLSSLELGDSALYFCASSAGGPHNEQFFGPGTRLTVL.

V is TRBV19 and J is TRBJ1-5; D remains ambiguous. Per germline, CDR1 LNHDA and CDR2 SQIVND (reference sequence). Trimming removed 5 bases at V and 2 bases at J, with 4 bases between. There are 12 residues in the CDR3. The CDR3 nucleotides read TGTGCCAGTAGTGAGGGCAATCAGCCCCAGCATTTT. Translated: CASSEGNQPQHF.

The V call is TRBV5-5, the J call TRBJ1-2; 8 positions agree with TRBD1. With V trimmed by 2 bases and J by 4 bases, 4 bases remained unmatched. From germline, CDR1 is SGHKS and CDR2 YYEKEE (reference sequence). CDR3 size: 14 residues. In DNA form, the CDR3 reads TGTGCCAGCAGCTTCGGACAGGGTGTCTATGGCTACACCTTC. Protein sequence: CASSFGQGVYGYTF.

The J gene is TRBJ1-1, the V gene TRBV4-1, with no clear D. V was shortened by 3 bases and J by 1 base, with 12 bases between the two germline ends. Germline V gene lookup returns CDR1 MGHRA and CDR2 YSYEKL. The CDR3 consists of 15 residues. The chain's CDR3 is CASSHRLQENTEAFF. For the CDR3, the DNA is TGCGCCAGCAGCCATCGCTTACAAGAGAACACTGAAGCTTTCTTT.

CDR3 sequence: CASSRDRGNGYTF. In DNA form, the CDR3 reads TGCGCCAGCAGCCGCGACAGGGGTAACGGCTACACCTTC. The chain joins TRBV5-1 to TRBJ1-2; TRBD1 agrees at 8 bases. In germline, CDR1 is SGHRS, CDR2 YFSETQ. V lost 4 bases to trimming and J lost 8 bases; unmatched junction nucleotides: 7. This CDR3 is built from 13 residues.

This chain connects TRBV6-1 to TRBJ1-4, with D perhaps matching TRBD1 (6 bases). Germline CDR1 MNHNS, CDR2 SASEGT. V lost 3 bases to trimming and J lost 8 bases, with 13 bases between them. The CDR3 spans 14 residues. The DNA of the CDR3 is TGTGCCAGCAGTGATTGGGACATTGAAGAAAAACTGTTTTTT. Protein: CASSDWDIEEKLFF.

This rearrangement joins TRBV7-6 to TRBJ1-5, with TRBD1 identical over 8 bases. J gave up 2 bases and V 5 bases, and 8 bases lay outside the gene matches. The CDR3 is 16 amino acids. Germline CDR1 and CDR2: SGHVS and FNYEAQ. The CDR3 coding sequence is TGTGCCAGCAGCACGTCGGACAGGGCTGGCAATCAGCCCCAGCATTTT. It translates to CASSTSDRAGNQPQHF.

This clone was seen just once. The chain carries TRBV28 and TRBJ1-5, with TRBD1 identical over 9 bases. This CDR3 has 14 amino acids. CDR1 and CDR2 (germline): MDHEN, SYDVKM. J lost 4 bases, V lost 6 bases, and 4 bases had no gene match. The CDR3, as DNA: TGTGCCAGCAGGGGACAGGGCAGAAATCAGCCCCAGCATTTT. It codes for CASRGQGRNQPQHF.

The chain recombines TRBV30 with TRBJ2-7, with D uncertain. The CDR3 has 10 residues. Trimming took 1 base from V and 7 from J, leaving 5 bases between them. CDR1 is GTSNPN and CDR2 is SVGIG in the germline V gene (reference sequence). The CDR3 region has the DNA TGTGCCTGGAGTGGCCTAGAGCAGTACTTC. It is translated as CAWSGLEQYF.

The chain is built from TRBV25-1 and TRBJ1-1; D possibly corresponds to TRBD1 (5 bases). CDR1 is MGHDK, CDR2 SYGVNS, per germline. Trimming removed 5 bases from V and 10 bases from J, with 20 bases in between. There are 14 residues in the CDR3. In DNA, the CDR3 is TGTGCCAGCAGTAGTCACCGGACACCCATTGTAGCTTTCTTT. Its protein is CASSSHRTPIVAFF.

The gene calls are TRBV3-1 (or the pseudogene TRBV3-2) and TRBJ2-1; a weak D match, TRBD2 (5 bases). The V gene lost 1 base and the J gene lost 6 bases, with 13 bases spanning the gap. CDR3 size: 15 residues. Looked up from germline, CDR1 is LGHDT and CDR2 is YNNKEL (reference sequence). CDR3 sequence (DNA): TGTGCCAGCAGCCAAGGGCTAGCCCCCACCAATGAGCAGTTCTTC. Translated, it gives CASSQGLAPTNEQFF.

The table lists this clone with a few counts. V and J are TRBV7-2 and TRBJ2-7; the match to TRBD2 covers 8 bases. This CDR3 comprises 15 residues. Germline V gives CDR1 SGHTA, CDR2 FQGNSA. V was pared by 6 bases and J by 1 base, with 8 bases of the junction left unmatched. The CDR3 region is CASRNRASGSYEQYF. The CDR3 DNA sequence: TGTGCCAGCAGGAATAGGGCTAGCGGGTCCTACGAGCAGTACTTC.

The chain is built from TRBV19 and TRBJ1-2; 7 bases are shared with TRBD1. The CDR3 runs to 14 residues. V dropped 8 bases and J dropped 4; count of bases not matched to a gene: 10. Germline-derived CDR1 and CDR2 are LNHDA and SQIVND (reference sequence). The CDR3 reads CASGDPGQSYGYTF. The DNA for the CDR3 is TGTGCCAGTGGCGATCCGGGACAGTCCTATGGCTACACCTTC.

The genes are TRBV4-2 and TRBJ1-2, with D perhaps TRBD1 (5 bases). The CDR3 is 15 amino acids. Trimming removed 0 bases from V and 6 bases from J, with 14 bases in between. In germline, CDR1 is LGHNA, CDR2 YNFKEQ. The CDR3 DNA is TGTGCCAGCAGCCAAGAGGTAACAGGCCGAGATGGCTACACCTTC. Its translation: CASSQEVTGRDGYTF.

The rearrangement joins TRBV7-9 to TRBJ1-1; 9 bases map to TRBD1. This CDR3 comprises 15 residues. The germline V gene has CDR1 SEHNR and CDR2 FQNEAQ (reference sequence). V gave up 1 base and J gave up 1 base; unmatched junction bases: 1. In DNA, the CDR3 is TGTGCCAGCAGCTTAGAACAGGGGGCGAACACTGAAGCTTTCTTT. Its protein product is CASSLEQGANTEAFF.

The J gene is TRBJ2-7, the V gene TRBV18; 7 bases are a match to TRBD2. The germline V gene has CDR1 KGHSH and CDR2 LQKENI. With V trimmed by 3 bases and J by 2 bases, 4 bases remained unmatched. The CDR3 extends over 14 amino acids. CDR3 amino acids: CASSPGGTPYEQYF. The CDR3 region has the DNA TGTGCCAGCTCACCGGGAGGGACTCCCTACGAGCAGTACTTC.

This clone has a handful of counts. The CDR3 sequence: CASSRDSTYSGNTIYF. The CDR3 DNA reads as TGCGCCAGCAGCAGAGACAGCACCTACTCTGGAAACACCATATATTTT. This rearrangement joins TRBV5-1 to TRBJ1-3, with D perhaps TRBD1 (5 bases). This CDR3 has 16 residues. Trimming stripped 4 bases from V and 0 bases from J, with 14 bases between. Per the germline V gene, CDR1 is SGHRS and CDR2 is YFSETQ.

This clone was counted only a few times. This rearrangement joins TRBV12-5 to TRBJ1-1; weak D call: TRBD1 (6 bases). With 2 bases removed from V and 5 bases from J, the gap between germline ends came to 15 bases. CDR1 and CDR2 (germline): LGHNT, FRNRAP. The CDR3 runs 15 residues. CDR3 in DNA: TGTGCTAGTGGTTTGACACGGGGGGGCGGTACTGAAGCTTTCTTT. It encodes CASGLTRGGGTEAFF.

The rearrangement joins TRBV27 to TRBJ2-5, with 13 bases aligning to TRBD2. The germline V gene has CDR1 MNHEY and CDR2 SMNVEV (reference sequence). This CDR3 has 16 amino acids. Trimming cost V 5 bases and J 2 bases; bases outside gene matches: 5. CDR3 residues: CASSKGLAGQQETQYF. DNA of the CDR3: TGTGCCAGCAGTAAGGGACTAGCGGGGCAACAAGAGACCCAGTACTTC.

The chain has TRBV7-2 and TRBJ2-2; 10 bases line up with TRBD2. Germline CDR1 reads SGHTA; CDR2 reads FQGNSA. The CDR3 has 16 residues. V was clipped by 4 bases and J by 5 bases; unmatched bases: 7. CDR3 sequence: CASSSRASGGTGELFF. DNA for the CDR3: TGTGCCAGCAGCTCAAGGGCTAGCGGGGGTACCGGGGAGCTGTTTTTT.

The gene calls are TRBV19 and TRBJ2-3, with unresolved D. V dropped 5 bases and J dropped 3 bases, with 9 bases sitting between them. The germline V gene has CDR1 LNHDA and CDR2 SQIVND (reference sequence). The length of the CDR3 is 13 residues. The DNA for the CDR3 is TGTGCCAGTAGTCCTTCCCTAACAGATACGCAGTATTTT. It translates to CASSPSLTDTQYF.